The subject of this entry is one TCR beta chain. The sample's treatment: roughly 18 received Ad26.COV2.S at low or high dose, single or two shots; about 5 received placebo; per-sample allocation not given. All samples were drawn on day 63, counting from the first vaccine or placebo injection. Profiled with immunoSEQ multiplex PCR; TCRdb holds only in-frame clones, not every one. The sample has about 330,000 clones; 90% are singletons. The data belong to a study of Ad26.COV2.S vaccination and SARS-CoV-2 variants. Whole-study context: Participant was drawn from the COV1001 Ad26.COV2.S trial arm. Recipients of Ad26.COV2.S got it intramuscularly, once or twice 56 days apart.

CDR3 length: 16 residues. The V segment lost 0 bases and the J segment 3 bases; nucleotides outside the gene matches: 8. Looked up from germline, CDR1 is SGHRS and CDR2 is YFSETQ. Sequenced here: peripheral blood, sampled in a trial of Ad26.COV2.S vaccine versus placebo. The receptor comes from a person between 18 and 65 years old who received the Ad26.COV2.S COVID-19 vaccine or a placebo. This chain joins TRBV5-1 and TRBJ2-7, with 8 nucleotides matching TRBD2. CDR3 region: CASSLVSGGVLYEQYF. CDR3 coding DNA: TGCGCCAGCAGCTTGGTAAGCGGGGGAGTACTCTACGAGCAGTACTTC.